These 3 T cell receptor beta chains were sequenced from one sample in a study of tumor and adjacent non-tumor tissue in lung cancer. Three rounds of nested PCR, following a modified ARM-PCR protocol, produced the TCRbeta library. MiXCR, applied by TCRdb to the multiplex PCR reads, yields one record per CDR3 protein. The sample lists fewer than 100,000 distinct CDR3 sequences, approximately 81% occurring once. No cell sorting was done before RNA was extracted from the tissue. More than 3 cm separated this lung sample from the edge of the tumor. Source material: distant non-tumor lung tissue. The receptors stem from a man aged 55 to 70 with non-small cell lung cancer.

On this clonotype: Germline and junction disagree at one end, which may indicate a read error. This rearrangement joins TRBV6-5 to TRBJ2-6, with D possibly matching TRBD2 (5 bases). Germline values: CDR1 MNHEY, CDR2 SVGAGI. CDR3 size: 17 residues. CDR3 protein: CASSFGIVGSVANVLTF. The CDR3, as DNA: TGTGCCAGCAGTTTCGGGATAGTGGGCTCTGTGGCCAACGTCCTGACTTTC.

Worth noting for this clonotype: The conserved phenylalanine or tryptophan is not found at the CDR3 terminus, so this likely reflects a read error. No DNA is shown, since the ends of the CDR3 on it are uncertain; the CDR3 is the one TCRdb lists. This chain joins TRBV29-1 and TRBJ1-1; the table names TRBD1, a call not compared with the DNA. Germline-derived CDR1 and CDR2 are SQVTM and ANQGSEA. With termini counted, the CDR3 has 13 amino acids. This CDR3 is CSTGQDQNTETFC.

The rearrangement uses TRBV12-3 or TRBV12-4 and TRBJ2-5, with a possible D match to TRBD1 (6 bases). Trimming shortened V by 9 bases and J by 4 bases, and 15 bases separated the two germline ends. This CDR3 comprises 13 residues. The CDR3 region has the DNA TGTGCCAGGAGACAGGCGGCGGGAGAGACCCAGTACTTC. Residues: CARRQAAGETQYF.